The clone carrying this T cell receptor beta chain came up a few times. Antigen specificity is unknown. The germline V gene has CDR1 LNHDA and CDR2 SQIVND (reference sequence). Deletions cut 6 bases from V and 0 bases from J, with 12 bases between. This CDR3 is built from 15 residues. This specimen comes from a study of vaccination and CD4 T cells after COVID-19. Treatment given: approximately nine-day PBMC culture with coronavirus spike peptide pools or control peptides (ViraFEST assay). Using peptide pools, antigen-specific T cells were expanded in ViraFEST before TCRs were sequenced. Half the medium was replaced with fresh IL-2 medium on days 3 and 7. The Oncomine TCR Beta short-read assay sequenced DNA from cultured CD4+ T cells. Someone extracted genomic DNA from cultured CD4+ T cells. TCRdb re-called the PCR reads through MiXCR, storing one row per CDR3 protein. The data hold 9,000 to 15,000 distinct CDR3 sequences, with 35% to 50% observed a single time.

The chain couples TRBV19 to TRBJ1-5, with a tentative D call TRBD1 (5 bases). The receptor was derived from a human donor with COVID-19. The sequencing sample was made of cultured CD4+ T cells from blood. CDR3 loop: CASRRGFYSNQPQHF. Written as DNA, the CDR3 is TGTGCCAGTAGGCGGGGGTTTTATAGCAATCAGCCCCAGCATTTT.